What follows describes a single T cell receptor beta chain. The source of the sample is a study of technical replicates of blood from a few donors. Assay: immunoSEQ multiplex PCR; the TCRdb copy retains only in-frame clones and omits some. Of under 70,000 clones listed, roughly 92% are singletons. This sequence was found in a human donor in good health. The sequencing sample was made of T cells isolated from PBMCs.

CDR3 residues: CASSFGLAESYEQYF. CDR3 bases: TGTGCCAGCAGCTTTGGACTAGCGGAGTCCTACGAGCAGTACTTC. The chain links TRBV11-2 to TRBJ2-7; 10 bases agree with TRBD2. Looked up from germline, CDR1 is SGHAT and CDR2 is FQNNGV. Unmatched junction bases numbered 3, after V lost 3 bases and J lost 1 base. This CDR3 is built from 15 residues.